This T cell receptor (beta chain) was sequenced for a study of CXCR3-negative and CXCR3-positive naive CD8 T cells. A remark on this clonotype: No antigen is known for it.

Whole-study findings and limits: Naive subsets did not differ in surface CD5, and the authors estimated TCR strength using properties of the TRB CDR3. Sequencing showed both naive subsets with comparably high diversity, and memory CD8+ cells much lower.

Preparation of TRB cDNA libraries relied on 5' RACE carrying UMI labels. No DNA is given; TCRdb re-called the 5' RACE reads and lists each CDR3 protein once. Its clone listing holds 35,000 to 50,000 distinct CDR3 sequences. There are 13 residues in the CDR3. CDR1 MNHEY and CDR2 SMNVEV come from the germline V gene (reference sequence). The sequence was obtained from a human donor in good health. Some clones in this sample may be carry-over from other donors' samples. The V gene is TRBV27, the J gene TRBJ1-2. Sequenced: memory CD8+ T cells from blood. The CDR3 here is CASSLAANYGYTF.